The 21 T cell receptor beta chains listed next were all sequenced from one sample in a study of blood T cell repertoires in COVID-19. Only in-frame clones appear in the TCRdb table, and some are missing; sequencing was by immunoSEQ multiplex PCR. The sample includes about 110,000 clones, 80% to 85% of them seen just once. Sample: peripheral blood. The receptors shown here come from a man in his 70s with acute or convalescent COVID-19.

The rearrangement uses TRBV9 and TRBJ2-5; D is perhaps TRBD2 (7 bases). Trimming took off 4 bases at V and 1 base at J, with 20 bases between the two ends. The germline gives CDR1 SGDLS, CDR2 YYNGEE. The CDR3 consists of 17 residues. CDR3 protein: CASSLGRGGLIQETQYF. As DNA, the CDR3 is TGTGCCAGCAGCTTAGGGAGGGGGGGCTTGATCCAAGAGACCCAGTACTTC.

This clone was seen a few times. The CDR3 nucleotides read TGTGCCAGCAGCCCTTTGGCGGGTAGCTTATACGAGCAGTACTTC. Residues: CASSPLAGSLYEQYF. The genes are TRBV7-7 and TRBJ2-7; a possible D gene is TRBD2 (5 bases). V dropped 5 bases and J dropped 4 bases, with 18 bases sitting between them. This CDR3 has 15 amino acids. Germline assignment: CDR1 SSHAT and CDR2 FNYEAQ (reference sequence).

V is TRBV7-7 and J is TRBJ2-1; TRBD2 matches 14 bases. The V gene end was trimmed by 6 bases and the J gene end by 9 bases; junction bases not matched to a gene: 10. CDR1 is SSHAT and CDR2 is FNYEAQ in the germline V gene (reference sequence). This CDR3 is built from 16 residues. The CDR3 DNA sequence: TGTGCCAGCAGTCGACGACTAGCGGGAGGGCAAAGTGAGCAGTTCTTC. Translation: CASSRRLAGGQSEQFF.

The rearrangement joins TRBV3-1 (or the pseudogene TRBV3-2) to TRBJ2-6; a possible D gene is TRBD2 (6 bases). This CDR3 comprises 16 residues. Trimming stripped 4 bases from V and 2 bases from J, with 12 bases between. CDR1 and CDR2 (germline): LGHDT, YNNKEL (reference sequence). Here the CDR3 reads CASSLGTVTGANVLTF. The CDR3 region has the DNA TGTGCCAGCAGCCTCGGGACTGTGACTGGGGCCAACGTCCTGACTTTC.

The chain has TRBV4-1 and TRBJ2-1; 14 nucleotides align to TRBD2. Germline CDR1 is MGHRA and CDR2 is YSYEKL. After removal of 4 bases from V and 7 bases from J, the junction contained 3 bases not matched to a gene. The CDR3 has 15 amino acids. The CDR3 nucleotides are TGCGCCAGCAGCCTTGGGACTAGCGGGAGAAATGAGCAGTTCTTC. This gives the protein CASSLGTSGRNEQFF.

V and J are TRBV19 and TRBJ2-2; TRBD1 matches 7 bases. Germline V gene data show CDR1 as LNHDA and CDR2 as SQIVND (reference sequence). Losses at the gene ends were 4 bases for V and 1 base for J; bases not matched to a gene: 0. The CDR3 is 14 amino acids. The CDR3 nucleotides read TGTGCCAGTAGTAACAGGGGGAACACCGGGGAGCTGTTTTTT. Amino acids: CASSNRGNTGELFF.

CDR3 nucleotides: TGCGCCAGCAGCTCTCAGGGCAGGTTGGAGGAGCAGTTCTTC. Protein: CASSSQGRLEEQFF. The V gene is TRBV5-1, the J gene TRBJ2-1, with TRBD1 as a possible D gene (5 bases). From germline, CDR1 is SGHRS and CDR2 YFSETQ. V was pared by 3 bases and J by 10 bases, with 17 bases between. This CDR3 is built from 14 residues. Together with reference TRBV5-1 and TRBJ2-1, the CDR3 gives the full variable domain: KAGVTQTPRYLIKTRGQQVTLSCSPISGHRSVSWYQQTPGQGLQFLFEYFSETQRNKGNFPGRFSGRQFSNSRSEMNVSTLELGDSALYLCASSSQGRLEEQFFGPGTRLTVL.

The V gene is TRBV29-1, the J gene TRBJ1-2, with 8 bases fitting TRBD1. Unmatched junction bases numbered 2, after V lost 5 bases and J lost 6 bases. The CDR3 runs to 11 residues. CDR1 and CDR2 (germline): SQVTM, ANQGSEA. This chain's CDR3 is CSVQGADGYTF. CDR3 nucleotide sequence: TGCAGCGTTCAGGGGGCGGATGGCTACACCTTC.

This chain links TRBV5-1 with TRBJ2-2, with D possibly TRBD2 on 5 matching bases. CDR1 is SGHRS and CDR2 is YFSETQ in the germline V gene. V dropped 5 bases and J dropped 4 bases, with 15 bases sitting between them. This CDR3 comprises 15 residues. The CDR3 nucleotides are TGCGCCAGCAGTTTTGACGGGATGGGCACCGGGGAGCTGTTTTTT. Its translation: CASSFDGMGTGELFF.

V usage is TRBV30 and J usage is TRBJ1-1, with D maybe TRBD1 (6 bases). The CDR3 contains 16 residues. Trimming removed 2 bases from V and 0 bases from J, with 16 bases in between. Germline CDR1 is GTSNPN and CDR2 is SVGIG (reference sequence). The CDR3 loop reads CAWSSTQGRMNTEAFF. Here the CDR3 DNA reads TGTGCCTGGAGTTCAACTCAGGGGCGTATGAACACTGAAGCTTTCTTT. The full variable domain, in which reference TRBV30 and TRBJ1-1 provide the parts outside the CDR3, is SQTIHQWPATLVQPVGSPLSLECTVEGTSNPNLYWYRQAAGRGLQLLFYSVGIGQISSEVPQNLSASRPQDRQFILSSKKLLLSDSGFYLCAWSSTQGRMNTEAFFGQGTRLTVV.

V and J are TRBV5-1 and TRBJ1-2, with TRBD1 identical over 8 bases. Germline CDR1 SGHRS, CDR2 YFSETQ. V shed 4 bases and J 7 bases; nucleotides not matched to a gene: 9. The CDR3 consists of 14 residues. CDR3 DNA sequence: TGCGCCAGCAGCCCGACAGGGGATGGGTCTGGCTACACCTTC. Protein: CASSPTGDGSGYTF.

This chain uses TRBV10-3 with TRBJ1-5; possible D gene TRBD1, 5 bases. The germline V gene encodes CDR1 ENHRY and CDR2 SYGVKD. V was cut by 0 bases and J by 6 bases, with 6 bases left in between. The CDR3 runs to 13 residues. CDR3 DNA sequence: TGTGCCATCAGTGAGTCTGACAGTCAGCCCCAGCATTTT. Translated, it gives CAISESDSQPQHF.

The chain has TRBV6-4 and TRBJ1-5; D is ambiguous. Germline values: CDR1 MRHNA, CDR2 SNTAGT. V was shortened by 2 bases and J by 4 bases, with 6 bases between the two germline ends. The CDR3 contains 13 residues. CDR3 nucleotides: TGTGCCAGCAGTGACGCCGAGAATCAGCCCCAGCATTTT. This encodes CASSDAENQPQHF.

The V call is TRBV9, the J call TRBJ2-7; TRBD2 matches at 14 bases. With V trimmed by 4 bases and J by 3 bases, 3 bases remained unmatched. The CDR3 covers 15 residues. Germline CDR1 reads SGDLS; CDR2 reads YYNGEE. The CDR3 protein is CASSPGTSGSYEQYF. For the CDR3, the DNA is TGTGCCAGCAGCCCGGGGACTAGCGGGAGCTACGAGCAGTACTTC.

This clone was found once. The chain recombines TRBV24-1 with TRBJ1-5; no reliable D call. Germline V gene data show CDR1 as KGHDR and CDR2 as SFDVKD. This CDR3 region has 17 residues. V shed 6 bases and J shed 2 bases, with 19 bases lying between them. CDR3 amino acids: CATSLCHDTLGNQPQHF. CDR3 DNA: TGTGCCACCAGTTTATGCCATGACACCTTAGGCAATCAGCCCCAGCATTTT.

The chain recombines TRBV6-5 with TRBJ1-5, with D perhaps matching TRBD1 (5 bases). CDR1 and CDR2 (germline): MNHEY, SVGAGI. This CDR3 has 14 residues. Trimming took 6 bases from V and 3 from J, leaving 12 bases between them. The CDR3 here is CASRTRQSNQPQHF. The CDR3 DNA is TGTGCCAGCAGGACAAGACAGTCCAATCAGCCCCAGCATTTT.

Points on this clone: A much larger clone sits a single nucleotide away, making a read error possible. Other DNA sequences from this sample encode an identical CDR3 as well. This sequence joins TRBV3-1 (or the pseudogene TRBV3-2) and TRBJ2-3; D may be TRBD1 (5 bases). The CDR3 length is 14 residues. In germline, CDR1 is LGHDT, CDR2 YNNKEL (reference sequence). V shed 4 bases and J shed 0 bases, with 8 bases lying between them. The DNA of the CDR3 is TGTGCCAGCAGCCGGCAGGGCAGCACAGATACGCAGTATTTT. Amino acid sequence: CASSRQGSTDTQYF.

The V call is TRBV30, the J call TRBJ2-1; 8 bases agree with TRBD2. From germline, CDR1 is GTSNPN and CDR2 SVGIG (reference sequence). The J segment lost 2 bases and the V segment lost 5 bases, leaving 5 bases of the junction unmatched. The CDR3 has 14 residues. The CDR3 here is CAWASGLAYNEQFF. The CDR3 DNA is TGTGCCTGGGCCTCGGGACTAGCCTACAATGAGCAGTTCTTC.

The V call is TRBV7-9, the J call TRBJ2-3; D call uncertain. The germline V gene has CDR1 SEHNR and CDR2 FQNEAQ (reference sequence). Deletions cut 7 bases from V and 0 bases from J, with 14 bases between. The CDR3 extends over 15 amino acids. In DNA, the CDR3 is TGTGCCAGCACCTCGGTAGCACCGAGCACAGATACGCAGTATTTT. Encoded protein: CASTSVAPSTDTQYF.

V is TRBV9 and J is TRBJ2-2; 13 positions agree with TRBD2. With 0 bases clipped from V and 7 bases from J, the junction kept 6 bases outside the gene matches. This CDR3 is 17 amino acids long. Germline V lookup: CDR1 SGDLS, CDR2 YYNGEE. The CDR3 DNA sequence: TGTGCCAGCAGCGTAGGGGCACTAGCGGGAGGGAACGGGGAGCTGTTTTTT. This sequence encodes CASSVGALAGGNGELFF. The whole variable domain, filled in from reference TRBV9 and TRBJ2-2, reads DSGVTQTPKHLITATGQRVTLRCSPRSGDLSVYWYQQSLDQGLQFLIQYYNGEERAKGNILERFSAQQFPDLHSELNLSSLELGDSALYFCASSVGALAGGNGELFFGEGSRLTVL.

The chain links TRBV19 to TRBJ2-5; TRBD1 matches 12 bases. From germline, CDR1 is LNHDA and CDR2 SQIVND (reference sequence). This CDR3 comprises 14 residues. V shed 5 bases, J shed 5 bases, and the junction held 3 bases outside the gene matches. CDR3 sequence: CASSPGTGGETQYF. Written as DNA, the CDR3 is TGTGCCAGTAGTCCCGGGACAGGGGGCGAGACCCAGTACTTC.